What follows are 17 T cell receptor beta chains derived from one specimen sequenced in a study of T-cell reconstitution after alpha-beta-depleted transplantation in children. Unique molecular identifiers were incorporated into the prepared TCRbeta library. TCRdb analysed the PCR reads with MiXCR anew, one entry per CDR3 protein. The data show approximately 500,000 distinct CDR3 sequences, more than 9% seen once. Specimen: PBMCs, collected before TCRalphabeta/CD19-depleted stem cell transplant. These TCRs come from a child under 10 years old with inherited bone marrow failure, due to receive a stem cell transplant.

This clonotype has only a few counts. The rearrangement joins TRBV27 to TRBJ2-2; no reliable D call. There are 13 residues in the CDR3. V was pared by 3 bases and J by 6 bases, with 8 bases between. The V gene's germline CDR1 is MNHEY and CDR2 SMNVEV (reference sequence). CDR3 sequence reads: CASSFQLAGELFF. The CDR3, as DNA: TGTGCCAGCAGTTTCCAGCTCGCCGGGGAGCTGTTTTTT.

In its sample, this clonotype was seen many times. The chain links TRBV20-1 to TRBJ2-7; TRBD2 aligns across 13 bases. Germline values: CDR1 DFQATT, CDR2 SNEGSKA (reference sequence). The CDR3 has 13 amino acids. The trim removed 6 bases at V and 4 bases at J, leaving 3 bases unmatched. The chain's CDR3 is CSAGLAGLYEQYF. The CDR3 nucleotides read TGCAGTGCGGGACTAGCGGGATTGTACGAGCAGTACTTC.

This sequence joins TRBV13 and TRBJ2-4; 8 nucleotides line up with TRBD1. The CDR3 length is 14 residues. Germline V CDR1 and CDR2: PRHDT, FYEKMQ (reference sequence). V was clipped by 5 bases and J by 8 bases; unmatched bases: 8. The CDR3: CASSLQDRVDIQYF. CDR3 sequence (DNA): TGTGCCAGCAGCCTCCAGGACAGGGTGGACATTCAGTACTTC.

This clonotype was seen repeatedly, ten times or more. The chain has TRBV20-1 and TRBJ2-1, with TRBD2 as a possible D gene (6 bases). Germline CDR1 is DFQATT and CDR2 is SNEGSKA (reference sequence). This CDR3 has 15 residues. Trimming left V 5 bases short and J 4 bases short, with 18 bases between. The CDR3 nucleotides are TGCAGTGCTTCCCTAACGGGAGTTTATTACAATGAGCAGTTCTTC. Amino acid sequence: CSASLTGVYYNEQFF.

The chain uses TRBV6-5 and TRBJ2-5; no firm D call. The V gene's germline CDR1 is MNHEY and CDR2 SVGAGI. The CDR3 sequence is 16 residues long. Trimming removed 5 bases at V and 2 bases at J, with 18 bases between. CDR3 coding DNA: TGTGCCAGCAGTAACACAAGAACGCGGCGGCAAGAGACCCAGTACTTC. This encodes CASSNTRTRRQETQYF.

This clonotype was seen repeatedly, ten times or more. The gene calls are TRBV20-1 and TRBJ2-5; D possibly corresponds to TRBD2 (6 bases). The CDR3 is made up of 12 amino acids. Germline V lookup: CDR1 DFQATT, CDR2 SNEGSKA (reference sequence). The V end lost 6 bases, the J end lost 4 bases, and 12 bases lay between the germline ends. CDR3 amino acids: CSATGDGETQYF. Here the CDR3 DNA reads TGCAGTGCAACGGGAGATGGAGAGACCCAGTACTTC.

This clonotype was picked up many times. The chain has TRBV4-3 and TRBJ2-3; TRBD2 matches at 10 bases. Per the germline V gene, CDR1 is LGHNA and CDR2 is YSLEER. J gave up 2 bases and V 0 bases, and 11 bases lay outside the gene matches. The CDR3 spans 19 residues. CDR3 in DNA: TGCGCCAGCAGCCAAGATCTAAGCGGGACTAGCGAGGACACAGATACGCAGTATTTT. This translates into CASSQDLSGTSEDTDTQYF.

This clonotype was picked up many times. The chain recombines TRBV30 with TRBJ2-7; D may be TRBD2 (6 bases). The CDR3 extends over 13 amino acids. CDR1 is GTSNPN, CDR2 SVGIG, per germline (reference sequence). Trimming cost V 8 bases and J 3 bases, with 17 bases left between them. CDR3 amino acids: CAGTGTVDYEQYF. The CDR3 coding sequence is TGTGCCGGAACGGGGACTGTTGACTACGAGCAGTACTTC.

This clonotype was detected a few times. The chain has TRBV20-1 and TRBJ1-2; 10 bases map to TRBD1. The CDR3 is 17 amino acids. V lost 0 bases and J lost 8; bases outside the gene matches: 15. CDR1 DFQATT and CDR2 SNEGSKA come from the germline V gene (reference sequence). The CDR3 protein is CSARDLYATGGSGGYTF. The CDR3 nucleotides are TGCAGTGCTAGAGATCTCTATGCGACAGGGGGCAGTGGGGGCTACACCTTC.

This clonotype has ten or more counts. The chain combines TRBV20-1 with TRBJ2-7; D unresolved. Germline values: CDR1 DFQATT, CDR2 SNEGSKA (reference sequence). The CDR3 loop spans 13 amino acids. Deletions cut 0 bases from V and 2 bases from J, with 8 bases between. CDR3 protein: CSARDRAAYEQYF. Written as DNA, the CDR3 is TGCAGTGCTAGAGATCGGGCTGCCTACGAGCAGTACTTC.

The sample holds a few counts of this clonotype. The V call is TRBV6-2 or TRBV6-3, the J call TRBJ2-3, with a weak D call TRBD1 (5 bases). CDR1 is MNHEY and CDR2 is SVGEGT in the germline V gene. This CDR3 spans 16 amino acids. Trimming pared 4 bases from V and 3 bases from J, leaving 17 bases between. CDR3 DNA: TGTGCCAGCAGTTTCCTGGGCAGGGCGAGTACAGATACGCAGTATTTT. It is translated as CASSFLGRASTDTQYF.

In the case of this clonotype: This could be a read error, since a much larger clone is one nucleotide away. The genes are TRBV20-1 and TRBJ2-7; the D gene could be TRBD1 or TRBD2 (5 bases each). Germline assignment: CDR1 DFQATT and CDR2 SNEGSKA (reference sequence). The CDR3 length is 14 residues. This chain's CDR3 is CSARRVRGSYELYF. CDR3 nucleotides: TGCAGTGCTAGGAGGGTACGGGGCTCCTACGAGCTGTACTTC.

This clonotype was observed a few times. The chain links TRBV29-1 to TRBJ2-2, with TRBD2 identical over 7 bases. V trimming: 3 bases; J trimming: 3 bases; junction bases outside the gene matches: 7. Germline CDR1 is SQVTM and CDR2 is ANQGSEA. The CDR3 is made up of 15 amino acids. The CDR3 nucleotides are TGCAGCGTTGAGGTGGGAGGGGTTCACACCGGGGAGCTGTTTTTT. It codes for CSVEVGGVHTGELFF.

V usage is TRBV28 and J usage is TRBJ1-4, with TRBD1 as a possible D gene (6 bases). V lost 6 bases and J 3 bases, leaving 14 bases between the germline ends. The CDR3 sequence is 15 residues long. Germline V gene data show CDR1 as MDHEN and CDR2 as SYDVKM. CDR3 sequence reads: CASSSTGQPNEKLFF. As DNA, the CDR3 is TGTGCCAGCAGCTCAACAGGGCAGCCTAATGAAAAACTGTTTTTT.

This clonotype was recorded many times. CDR3 nucleotides: TGTGCCAGCAGCCAAGTGCGGGGATACGAGCAGTACTTC. This gives the protein CASSQVRGYEQYF. V is TRBV14 and J is TRBJ2-7, with D perhaps TRBD2 (6 bases). Germline CDR1 SGHDN, CDR2 FVKESK. The CDR3 is 13 residues long. The V and J ends lost 1 base and 4 bases respectively, with 8 bases between them.

This clonotype has at least ten counts. The chain employs TRBV21-1 and TRBJ1-2; TRBD1 was called by the table and not checked on the DNA. TRBV21-1 is a pseudogene locus. This CDR3 is built from 18 residues. In DNA, the CDR3 is TGTGCCAGCAGCACTCCCCGGGACAGCCTTAGAGCTAACTATGGCTACACCTTC. Translating it yields CASSTPRDSLRANYGYTF.

This clonotype was detected ten times or more. The chain links TRBV7-8 to TRBJ2-1, with D possibly matching TRBD1 (5 bases). CDR1 and CDR2 (germline): SGHVS, FQNEAQ. The germline V and J ends were trimmed by 0 bases and 7 bases, with 16 bases remaining between them. The CDR3 extends over 16 amino acids. The CDR3 DNA reads TGTGCCAGCAGCTTAGCCCGGGCCCAAAAGGGGAATGAGCAGTTCTTC. Protein: CASSLARAQKGNEQFF.